Given below is one TCR beta chain in context. Its specificity is unknown. The primer mix had 60 Vbeta and 13 Jbeta primers. Method: immunoSEQ multiplex PCR; TCRdb's copy keeps in-frame clones and lacks some. The table records fewer than 200,000 clones, roughly 80% of them present only once. This sample is drawn from a study of cytomegalovirus exposure and HLA in healthy donors. Findings and caveats of the study: Later on, analysis showed that most CMV-associated TCR beta chains appeared to be HLA-restricted.

At sampling all donors were nominally healthy, likely with unrecorded immune exposures. The TCR originated in a woman in her fifties or sixties in good health and CMV-seropositive. The source material was PBMCs.

Written as DNA, the CDR3 is TGCGCCAGCAGCTCCCCCGTCGGGACTAGCGGGGGAGAGACCCAGTACTTC. Its translation: CASSSPVGTSGGETQYF. The V call is TRBV5-1, the J call TRBJ2-5, with TRBD2 matching over 14 bases. The CDR3 consists of 17 residues. After removal of 3 bases from V and 4 bases from J, the junction contained 8 bases not matched to a gene. The germline V gene has CDR1 SGHRS and CDR2 YFSETQ.